This T cell receptor beta chain was captured in a study of blood T cells in healthy people across ages. This clonotype was detected only a few times. The target antigen is unknown. Study results and limitations: Long-lived donors exceeded aged donors in naive CD4+ cells and diversity. Roughly linearly, TCR beta diversity per million T cells fell as age increased.

With a J-beta primer mix and a sample-barcoded 5' primer, a second PCR ran about 7 to 12 cycles. Sequencing of every sample gave 3 million or more CDR3-containing paired-end reads. TCRdb ran MiXCR on the 5' RACE reads and lists one entry per CDR3 protein. The sample lists some 1.8 million distinct CDR3 sequences, 35% to 50% seen once, with roughly 24% in the top ten. CDR1 and CDR2 from the germline V gene are SGHTA and FQGNSA. Trimming at V came to 5 bases and at J to 5 bases, leaving 9 bases not matched to a gene. This CDR3 has 15 residues. The TCR comes from a human donor in good health. The chain uses TRBV7-2 and TRBJ2-5, with 9 nucleotides matching TRBD2. Sequenced input: blood. CDR3 DNA sequence: TGTGCCAGCAGCCAGGGCGGGGGGGCCTCCGAGACCCAGTACTTC. It codes for CASSQGGGASETQYF.